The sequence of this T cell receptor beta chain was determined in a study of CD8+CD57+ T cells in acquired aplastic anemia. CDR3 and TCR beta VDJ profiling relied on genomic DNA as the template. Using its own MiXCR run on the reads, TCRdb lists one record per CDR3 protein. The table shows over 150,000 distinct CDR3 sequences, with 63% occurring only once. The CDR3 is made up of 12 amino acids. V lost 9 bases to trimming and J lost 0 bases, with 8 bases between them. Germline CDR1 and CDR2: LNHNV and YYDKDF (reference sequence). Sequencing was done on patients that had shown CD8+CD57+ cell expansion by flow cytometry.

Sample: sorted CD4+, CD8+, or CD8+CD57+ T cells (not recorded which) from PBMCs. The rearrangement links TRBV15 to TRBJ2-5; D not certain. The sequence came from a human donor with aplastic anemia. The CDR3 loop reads CATGRYQETQYF. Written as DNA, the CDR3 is TGTGCCACAGGACGGTACCAAGAGACCCAGTACTTC.